Below, one T cell receptor (beta chain) is given with its context. The data were taken from a study of PD-1 and CTLA-4 blockade in melanoma. Using immunoSEQ multiplex PCR, the repertoire was profiled, and TCRdb retains in-frame clones only, with some absent. Here the sample spans some 29,000 clones, roughly 89% being singletons. Germline loops: CDR1 SGDLS, CDR2 YYNGEE. Trimming cost V 0 bases and J 2 bases; bases outside gene matches: 3. There are 16 residues in the CDR3. The origin of this receptor is a human donor with melanoma. The chain is built from TRBV9 and TRBJ2-2; 8 bases line up with TRBD2. The source material was CD8+ T cells from peripheral blood, sampled before anti-PD-1 treatment. In DNA form, the CDR3 reads TGTGCCAGCAGCGTAGTTGCGGGAGGCAACACCGGGGAGCTGTTTTTT. Amino acids: CASSVVAGGNTGELFF.